One and the same sample provided the 32 T cell receptor beta chains below, sequenced in a study of blood T cell repertoires in COVID-19. Produced via immunoSEQ multiplex PCR; TCRdb's table is partial and in-frame only. Among fewer than 250,000 clones listed, around 80% were seen once. Sequencing was performed on peripheral blood. The source of these receptors is an elderly woman with COVID-19, enrolled during active disease.

This chain links TRBV27 with TRBJ2-2; TRBD2 matches 8 bases. The germline gives CDR1 MNHEY, CDR2 SMNVEV (reference sequence). Trimming took 5 bases from V and 5 from J; bases not matched to a gene: 10. The CDR3 extends over 16 amino acids. The CDR3 protein is CASSLRVGGGTGELFF. CDR3 sequence (DNA): TGTGCCAGCAGTCTTCGGGTGGGCGGGGGGACCGGGGAGCTGTTTTTT.

The V and J genes are TRBV10-1 and TRBJ2-1; 12 bases are shared with TRBD1. Germline V gene data show CDR1 as WNHNN and CDR2 as SYGVQD (reference sequence). V shed 2 bases and J 4 bases; nucleotides not matched to a gene: 9. This CDR3 spans 18 amino acids. CDR3 DNA: TGCGCCAGCAGTGAGCGGGACAGGGGGCTCAGATTGTACAATGAGCAGTTCTTC. Translating gives CASSERDRGLRLYNEQFF.

This clone was counted once. The chain links TRBV5-8 to TRBJ1-1; 7 bases match TRBD1. This CDR3 spans 14 amino acids. V lost 5 bases, J lost 6 bases, and 10 bases stayed unmatched. Germline V gene data show CDR1 as SGHTS and CDR2 as YDEGEE. The CDR3 DNA reads TGTGCCAGCAGGGTGACAGGGAGGAGCGCTGAAGCTTTCTTT. Its protein product is CASRVTGRSAEAFF.

The chain combines TRBV5-4 with TRBJ2-6; possible D gene TRBD1, 5 bases. The V gene lost 0 bases and the J gene lost 4 bases, with 17 bases spanning the gap. The CDR3 consists of 18 residues. The V gene's germline CDR1 is SGHNT and CDR2 YYREEE (reference sequence). The CDR3 here is CASSLGPIGHLGANVLTF. The CDR3 region has the DNA TGTGCCAGCAGCTTGGGACCGATAGGACACCTAGGGGCCAACGTCCTGACTTTC.

This clone turned up a few times. The gene calls are TRBV10-3 and TRBJ1-1, with 7 bases fitting TRBD1. Germline trimming cut 6 bases from V and 4 bases from J; bases unmatched to any gene: 5. In germline, CDR1 is ENHRY, CDR2 SYGVKD. CDR3 size: 13 residues. The CDR3 loop is CAIRNQGGTEAFF. CDR3 nucleotide sequence: TGTGCCATCAGAAACCAGGGGGGCACTGAAGCTTTCTTT.

J is TRBJ1-4 and V is TRBV7-9; 9 bases agree with TRBD1. The junction had 4 bases not matched to a gene; V was cut back by 0 bases and J by 8 bases. Germline values: CDR1 SEHNR, CDR2 FQNEAQ (reference sequence). CDR3 length equals 15 residues. CDR3 sequence: CASSLAGQGDEKLFF. DNA of the CDR3: TGTGCCAGCAGCTTAGCGGGACAGGGAGACGAAAAACTGTTTTTT.

The rearrangement links TRBV28 to TRBJ1-1; D remains unclear. Germline CDR1 and CDR2: MDHEN and SYDVKM. Between the trimmed V and J ends, which lost 6 bases and 1 base, there was a span of 9 bases. The CDR3 runs to 13 residues. Here the CDR3 DNA reads TGTGCCAGCAGGGCCCGGGGGAACACTGAAGCTTTCTTT. This sequence encodes CASRARGNTEAFF.

This rearrangement joins TRBV2 to TRBJ1-2, with D uncertain. V shed 7 bases and J shed 4 bases, with 13 bases lying between them. Per germline, CDR1 SNHLY and CDR2 FYNNEI. CDR3 length: 13 residues. The CDR3 coding sequence is TGTGCCAGCACTCAACTAGCCGTCTATGGCTACACCTTC. Its translation is CASTQLAVYGYTF.

The genes are TRBV6-5 and TRBJ2-5; 7 bases are shared with TRBD1. The CDR3 runs 15 residues. Germline CDR1 is MNHEY and CDR2 is SVGAGI. J lost 4 bases, V lost 7 bases, and 12 bases had no gene match. For the CDR3, the DNA is TGTGCCAGCACCCAAGGGGCAGGGGGTAGAGAGACCCAGTACTTC. Residues: CASTQGAGGRETQYF.

V usage is TRBV5-1 and J usage is TRBJ2-7; no clear D gene. Germline V gives CDR1 SGHRS, CDR2 YFSETQ. The V end lost 0 bases, the J end lost 0 bases, and 22 bases lay between the germline ends. The CDR3 has 19 amino acids. CDR3 sequence (DNA): TGCGCCAGCAGCTTGGAATTTGTTGGTTTCGGCAGGAACTCCTACGAGCAGTACGTC. The encoded protein is CASSLEFVGFGRNSYEQYV.

V and J are TRBV6-5 and TRBJ1-3; 7 bases are a match to TRBD1. CDR1 and CDR2 (germline): MNHEY, SVGAGI. J gave up 7 bases and V 8 bases, and 11 bases lay outside the gene matches. The CDR3 is 14 residues long. This CDR3 is CASRSGGLGNTIYF. The CDR3 DNA sequence: TGTGCCAGCCGATCAGGGGGTTTAGGGAACACCATATATTTT.

The CDR3 bases are TGTGCCAGCAGCCGCGGCAGGGGTAGCAATCAGCCCCAGCATTTT. It codes for CASSRGRGSNQPQHF. V is TRBV27 and J is TRBJ1-5; possible D gene TRBD1, 6 bases. The CDR3 runs to 15 residues. Germline V gene data show CDR1 as MNHEY and CDR2 as SMNVEV (reference sequence). The ends were cut back, 6 bases at V and 0 bases at J, with 12 bases in the middle.

This chain uses TRBV6-5 with TRBJ1-1; TRBD1 aligns across 8 bases. With 2 bases clipped from V and 5 bases from J, the junction kept 7 bases outside the gene matches. This CDR3 is 15 amino acids long. Germline CDR1 reads MNHEY; CDR2 reads SVGAGI. DNA of the CDR3: TGTGCCAGCAGTTACACTCAGGGGGCGCGTACTGAAGCTTTCTTT. Translated: CASSYTQGARTEAFF.

The rearrangement links TRBV4-2 to TRBJ1-3; 9 nucleotides line up with TRBD1. V dropped 1 base and J dropped 9; count of bases not matched to a gene: 13. The CDR3 totals 17 residues. Germline V lookup: CDR1 LGHNA, CDR2 YNFKEQ. CDR3 amino acids: CASSQVWGDRVVGTIYF. The CDR3 bases are TGTGCCAGCAGCCAAGTTTGGGGGGACAGGGTGGTCGGCACCATATATTTT.

This chain uses TRBV5-8 with TRBJ1-5; 7 positions match TRBD1. This CDR3 is 15 amino acids long. The germline V gene has CDR1 SGHTS and CDR2 YDEGEE. V lost 3 bases to trimming and J lost 1 base; unmatched junction nucleotides: 4. DNA for the CDR3: TGTGCCAGCAGCTCTGGGACAGTGAGCAATCAGCCCCAGCATTTT. Translation: CASSSGTVSNQPQHF. The full variable domain, with the rest looked up from reference TRBV5-8 and TRBJ1-5, is EAGVTQSPTHLIKTRGQQATLRCSPISGHTSVYWYQQALGLGLQFLLWYDEGEERNRGNFPPRFSGRQFPNYSSELNVNALELEDSALYLCASSSGTVSNQPQHFGDGTRLSIL.

The chain combines TRBV3-1 (or the pseudogene TRBV3-2) with TRBJ2-2; D is unresolved. The CDR3 is made up of 15 amino acids. Trimming stripped 1 base from V and 5 bases from J, with 11 bases between. Germline lookup yields CDR1 LGHDT and CDR2 YNNKEL (reference sequence). Here the CDR3 reads CASSQGLFPTGELFF. CDR3 coding DNA: TGTGCCAGCAGCCAAGGGCTTTTCCCGACCGGGGAGCTGTTTTTT.

The chain links TRBV3-1 (or the pseudogene TRBV3-2) to TRBJ1-1, with D possibly matching TRBD1 (5 bases). Trimming took off 4 bases at V and 0 bases at J, with 12 bases between the two ends. CDR1 LGHDT and CDR2 YNNKEL come from the germline V gene (reference sequence). CDR3 length equals 15 residues. The CDR3 loop reads CASSLRRGMNTEAFF. CDR3 nucleotide sequence: TGTGCCAGCAGCCTTCGGAGGGGCATGAACACTGAAGCTTTCTTT.

J is TRBJ2-3 and V is TRBV5-1, with unresolved D. Germline values: CDR1 SGHRS, CDR2 YFSETQ. The CDR3 loop spans 13 amino acids. V was trimmed by 7 bases and J by 4 bases, leaving 13 bases between them. CDR3 sequence (DNA): TGCGCCAGCCAAAAAGTCGGAGCAGATACGCAGTATTTT. It yields the protein CASQKVGADTQYF.

The CDR3 loop reads CASSGGGQGNSPLHF. CDR3 bases: TGTGCCAGCAGTGGGGGCGGACAGGGTAATTCACCCCTCCACTTT. V is TRBV28 and J is TRBJ1-6, with 8 bases aligning to TRBD1. From germline, CDR1 is MDHEN and CDR2 SYDVKM. The CDR3 is 15 amino acids. V gave up 5 bases and J gave up 6 bases; unmatched junction bases: 6.

This clone was counted between two and nine times. This rearrangement joins TRBV6-1 to TRBJ1-5; D not resolved. V shed 2 bases and J shed 0 bases, with 8 bases lying between them. The CDR3 consists of 15 residues. Germline V gives CDR1 MNHNS, CDR2 SASEGT. Here the CDR3 reads CASSELGGSNQPQHF. The CDR3 DNA follows: TGTGCCAGCAGTGAACTAGGCGGTAGCAATCAGCCCCAGCATTTT.

The chain has TRBV12-3 or TRBV12-4 and TRBJ1-1; D is perhaps TRBD1 (5 bases). Trimming pared 3 bases from V and 5 bases from J, leaving 10 bases between. There are 13 residues in the CDR3. For the CDR3, the DNA is TGTGCCAGCAGTTTTGATGGGGGGACTGAAGCTTTCTTT. Encoded protein: CASSFDGGTEAFF.

Here the CDR3 reads CAISDRGTATNEKLFF. CDR3 nucleotides: TGTGCCATCAGCGACAGGGGGACGGCAACTAATGAAAAACTGTTTTTT. The genes are TRBV10-3 and TRBJ1-4, with 9 nucleotides matching TRBD1. Per germline, CDR1 ENHRY and CDR2 SYGVKD. The CDR3 has 16 residues. J lost 0 bases, V lost 6 bases, and 5 bases had no gene match.

The rearrangement joins TRBV3-1 (or the pseudogene TRBV3-2) to TRBJ2-5; 8 bases match TRBD2. The CDR3 sequence is 16 residues long. The germline gives CDR1 LGHDT, CDR2 YNNKEL (reference sequence). The ends lost 4 bases at V and 5 bases at J; junction bases unmatched: 12. CDR3 in amino acids: CASSRQVAGGSETQYF. In DNA, the CDR3 is TGTGCCAGCAGCCGCCAAGTTGCGGGGGGCAGCGAGACCCAGTACTTC.

The genes are TRBV6-5 and TRBJ2-6, with D maybe TRBD1 (6 bases). CDR1 is MNHEY, CDR2 SVGAGI, per germline. The CDR3 is 15 amino acids. Deletions cut 5 bases from V and 2 bases from J, with 10 bases between. CDR3 DNA: TGTGCCAGCAGTACTAACAGGGCTGGGGCCAACGTCCTGACTTTC. Its protein is CASSTNRAGANVLTF.

J is TRBJ2-7 and V is TRBV7-8; D not resolved. V lost 3 bases and J lost 3, with 3 bases in between. This CDR3 region has 11 residues. Germline lookup yields CDR1 SGHVS and CDR2 FQNEAQ. In DNA, the CDR3 is TGTGCCAGCAGCTTGAGCTACGAGCAGTACTTC. This gives the protein CASSLSYEQYF. Looking up the rest from reference TRBV7-8 and TRBJ2-7 gives the full variable domain: GAGVSQSPRYKVAKRGQDVALRCDPISGHVSLFWYQQALGQGPEFLTYFQNEAQLDKSGLPSDRFFAERPEGSVSTLKIQRTQQEDSAVYLCASSLSYEQYFGPGTRLTVT.

CDR3 sequence: CASSYAGTGEGGEQFF. The CDR3 DNA is TGTGCCAGCAGTTACGCCGGGACAGGGGAAGGAGGTGAGCAGTTCTTC. The V call is TRBV6-2 or TRBV6-3, the J call TRBJ2-1; 10 bases line up with TRBD1. Trimming removed 2 bases from V and 9 bases from J; junction bases left unmatched: 10. CDR1 MNHEY and CDR2 SVGEGT come from the germline V gene. The CDR3 is 16 amino acids.

CDR3 region: CASSRGGTYNEQFF. In DNA, the CDR3 is TGTGCCAGCAGCCGCGGGGGGACATACAATGAGCAGTTCTTC. The chain carries TRBV14 and TRBJ2-1, with TRBD2 matching 8 bases. The CDR3 consists of 14 residues. The trim removed 4 bases at V and 4 bases at J, leaving 3 bases unmatched. The germline V gene encodes CDR1 SGHDN and CDR2 FVKESK.

This rearrangement joins TRBV19 to TRBJ2-1; 10 nucleotides align to TRBD2. Germline assignment: CDR1 LNHDA and CDR2 SQIVND (reference sequence). CDR3 length: 15 residues. J gave up 7 bases and V 1 base, and 4 bases lay outside the gene matches. The CDR3 reads CASSIGSGGNNEQFF. DNA for the CDR3: TGTGCCAGTAGTATAGGTAGCGGGGGGAATAATGAGCAGTTCTTC. Looking up the rest from reference TRBV19 and TRBJ2-1 gives the full variable domain: DGGITQSPKYLFRKEGQNVTLSCEQNLNHDAMYWYRQDPGQGLRLIYYSQIVNDFQKGDIAEGYSVSREKKESFPLTVTSAQKNPTAFYLCASSIGSGGNNEQFFGPGTRLTVL.

There are a few counts of this clone. This rearrangement joins TRBV27 to TRBJ2-5; 8 nucleotides line up with TRBD1. J gave up 7 bases and V 3 bases, and 13 bases lay outside the gene matches. The CDR3 has 16 residues. The germline V gene has CDR1 MNHEY and CDR2 SMNVEV (reference sequence). CDR3 amino acids: CASSFFGTGLLGTQYF. The CDR3 bases are TGTGCCAGCAGTTTCTTCGGGACAGGTCTTTTAGGGACCCAGTACTTC.

The V and J genes are TRBV4-2 and TRBJ2-3; D might be TRBD2 (6 bases). This CDR3 has 19 amino acids. CDR1 LGHNA and CDR2 YNFKEQ come from the germline V gene. The V and J ends lost 0 bases and 0 bases respectively, with 19 bases between them. The DNA for the CDR3 is TGTGCCAGCAGCCAAGATAGGGGTCACCGCGGGGAAAGCACAGATACGCAGTATTTT. This codes for CASSQDRGHRGESTDTQYF.

The count of this clone is one. This rearrangement joins TRBV7-2 to TRBJ1-1; D might be TRBD1 (6 bases). This CDR3 has 14 residues. Germline assignment: CDR1 SGHTA and CDR2 FQGNSA. V was clipped by 4 bases and J by 1 base, with 10 bases between them. The CDR3 nucleotides read TGTGCCAGCAGCTCGGACAGACAGAACACTGAAGCTTTCTTT. Encoded protein: CASSSDRQNTEAFF.

The rearrangement links TRBV7-9 to TRBJ1-1, with TRBD1 matching over 7 bases. Germline V gene lookup returns CDR1 SEHNR and CDR2 FQNEAQ (reference sequence). Trimming removed 5 bases from V and 0 bases from J; junction bases left unmatched: 6. There are 15 residues in the CDR3. CDR3 sequence reads: CASSPGQTLNTEAFF. The CDR3 coding sequence is TGTGCCAGCAGCCCGGGACAGACTTTGAACACTGAAGCTTTCTTT.